This is a list of T cell receptor beta chains from one sample in a study of T cell responses to AZD1222 COVID-19 vaccine. Here immunoSEQ multiplex PCR was the method, and the copy in TCRdb shows in-frame clones only, minus some. The table lists around 80,000 clones, 70% to 90% of them singletons. Material: peripheral blood, obtained on day 0 of AZD1222 vaccination. The receptors were sampled from an adult in good health. Each CDR3 is given with its conserved first and last residue. A D gene is named only where the DNA matches it firmly. Rows may omit the clone size; those that give it use once, few, many or a size class.

v_call: TRBV11-2
d_call: TRBD1
j_call: TRBJ2-2
clone_size: -
cdr3_aa: CASRNYRGLSGELFF
cdr3_nt: TGTGCCAGCAGGAATTACAGGGGGCTTAGCGGGGAGCTGTTTTTT

v_call: TRBV28
d_call: TRBD1
j_call: TRBJ1-5
clone_size: -
cdr3_aa: CASSPGTGHQPQHF
cdr3_nt: TGTGCCAGCAGTCCCGGGACAGGGCATCAGCCCCAGCATTTT

v_call: TRBV29-1
d_call: TRBD2
j_call: TRBJ2-5
clone_size: once
cdr3_aa: CSVGVSGGETQYF
cdr3_nt: TGCAGCGTGGGGGTTAGCGGGGGAGAGACCCAGTACTTC

v_call: TRBV29-1
d_call: TRBD2
j_call: TRBJ2-7
clone_size: -
cdr3_aa: CSVGSGSYEQYF
cdr3_nt: TGCAGCGTTGGCAGCGGGAGCTACGAGCAGTACTTC

v_call: TRBV3-1/TRBV3-2
d_call: -
j_call: TRBJ1-6
clone_size: -
cdr3_aa: CASSPGHYNSPLHF
cdr3_nt: TGTGCCAGCAGCCCGGGACACTATAATTCACCCCTCCACTTT

v_call: TRBV29-1
d_call: -
j_call: TRBJ2-1
clone_size: -
cdr3_aa: CSASKGRALDEQFF
cdr3_nt: TGCAGCGCATCCAAGGGCCGGGCACTCGATGAGCAGTTCTTC

v_call: TRBV3-1/TRBV3-2
d_call: -
j_call: TRBJ1-4
clone_size: -
cdr3_aa: CASSRQAGGKLFF
cdr3_nt: TGTGCCAGCAGCCGACAGGCCGGGGGAAAACTGTTTTTT

v_call: TRBV19
d_call: -
j_call: TRBJ1-5
clone_size: -
cdr3_aa: CASSIGYETLYSNQPQHF
cdr3_nt: TGTGCCAGTAGTATAGGATACGAGACCCTCTATAGCAATCAGCCCCAGCATTTT

v_call: TRBV18
d_call: -
j_call: TRBJ2-2
clone_size: -
cdr3_aa: CASSPRGSGVYTGELFF
cdr3_nt: TGTGCCAGCTCACCAAGGGGCAGCGGTGTTTACACCGGGGAGCTGTTTTTT

v_call: TRBV6-5
d_call: -
j_call: TRBJ1-1
clone_size: -
cdr3_aa: CASTPVNFMNTEAFF
cdr3_nt: TGTGCCAGCACGCCAGTTAACTTTATGAACACTGAAGCTTTCTTT

v_call: TRBV19
d_call: -
j_call: TRBJ1-5
clone_size: -
cdr3_aa: CASSGTAGVQPQHF
cdr3_nt: TGTGCCAGTTCTGGCACGGCGGGAGTCCAGCCCCAGCATTTT

v_call: TRBV27
d_call: TRBD2
j_call: TRBJ2-1
clone_size: -
cdr3_aa: CASSLLASGKVEQFF
cdr3_nt: TGTGCCAGCAGTTTATTGGCTAGCGGGAAAGTTGAGCAGTTCTTC

v_call: TRBV6-5
d_call: -
j_call: TRBJ1-2
clone_size: -
cdr3_aa: CASSYQGPSYGYTF
cdr3_nt: TGTGCCAGCAGTTACCAGGGACCGAGCTATGGCTACACCTTC

v_call: TRBV11-2
d_call: TRBD2
j_call: TRBJ2-1
clone_size: -
cdr3_aa: CASSYRRENNEQFF
cdr3_nt: TGTGCCAGCAGCTATCGGCGGGAGAACAATGAGCAGTTCTTC

v_call: TRBV7-9
d_call: -
j_call: TRBJ2-3
clone_size: few
cdr3_aa: CASSHQLDPMADTQYF
cdr3_nt: TGTGCCAGCAGCCACCAACTAGACCCGATGGCAGATACGCAGTATTTT

v_call: TRBV14
d_call: TRBD2
j_call: TRBJ2-2
clone_size: -
cdr3_aa: CASSPMGGANTGELFF
cdr3_nt: TGTGCCAGCAGCCCGATGGGGGGGGCGAACACCGGGGAGCTGTTTTTT

v_call: TRBV7-9
d_call: TRBD2
j_call: TRBJ2-1
clone_size: -
cdr3_aa: CASSLATGGRGYNEQFF
cdr3_nt: TGTGCCAGCAGCTTAGCTACGGGGGGACGGGGCTACAATGAGCAGTTCTTC

v_call: TRBV5-1
d_call: -
j_call: TRBJ2-3
clone_size: -
cdr3_aa: CASSLGGIIPDTQYF
cdr3_nt: TGCGCCAGCAGCTTGGGGGGGATAATCCCCGATACGCAGTATTTT

v_call: TRBV29-1
d_call: TRBD2
j_call: TRBJ2-1
clone_size: -
cdr3_aa: CSVEALAGGSGEQFF
cdr3_nt: TGCAGCGTTGAAGCCCTAGCGGGAGGGAGTGGTGAGCAGTTCTTC

v_call: TRBV10-2
d_call: -
j_call: TRBJ1-1
clone_size: -
cdr3_aa: CASSRVATEAFF
cdr3_nt: TGCGCCAGCAGTAGGGTGGCCACTGAAGCTTTCTTT

v_call: TRBV13
d_call: -
j_call: TRBJ1-2
clone_size: -
cdr3_aa: CASSLGGLEAYGYTF
cdr3_nt: TGTGCCAGCAGCTTAGGGGGACTCGAGGCATATGGCTACACCTTC

v_call: TRBV4-1
d_call: -
j_call: TRBJ2-6
clone_size: -
cdr3_aa: CASSKQTGANVLTF
cdr3_nt: TGCGCCAGCAGCAAACAAACTGGGGCCAACGTCCTGACTTTC

v_call: TRBV21-1
d_call: -
j_call: TRBJ1-4
clone_size: -
cdr3_aa: CASSPSRETNEKLFF
cdr3_nt: TGTGCCAGCAGCCCAAGCAGGGAAACTAATGAAAAACTGTTTTTT

v_call: TRBV25-1
d_call: -
j_call: TRBJ1-4
clone_size: -
cdr3_aa: CASSGQMWANEKLFF
cdr3_nt: TGTGCCAGCAGTGGGCAAATGTGGGCTAATGAAAAACTGTTTTTT

v_call: TRBV3-1/TRBV3-2
d_call: -
j_call: TRBJ1-2
clone_size: -
cdr3_aa: CASSQAAGWGGYTF
cdr3_nt: TGTGCCAGCAGCCAGGCAGCCGGGTGGGGTGGCTACACCTTC

v_call: TRBV10-3
d_call: -
j_call: TRBJ2-2
clone_size: -
cdr3_aa: CAISEAVDTGELFF
cdr3_nt: TGTGCCATCAGTGAGGCAGTCGACACCGGGGAGCTGTTTTTT

v_call: TRBV4-1
d_call: -
j_call: TRBJ1-1
clone_size: -
cdr3_aa: CASSLSENTEAFF
cdr3_nt: TGCGCCAGCAGCCTGTCAGAGAACACTGAAGCTTTCTTT

v_call: TRBV10-3
d_call: -
j_call: TRBJ2-5
clone_size: -
cdr3_aa: CAISDGGAKETQYF
cdr3_nt: TGTGCCATCAGTGATGGAGGGGCCAAGGAGACCCAGTACTTC

v_call: TRBV27
d_call: TRBD2
j_call: TRBJ2-3
clone_size: -
cdr3_aa: CASSLWWEGRVNTQYF
cdr3_nt: TGTGCCAGCAGTTTATGGTGGGAGGGCCGAGTGAATACGCAGTATTTT

v_call: TRBV5-8
d_call: TRBD1
j_call: TRBJ2-2
clone_size: -
cdr3_aa: CASSPGQGFTGELFF
cdr3_nt: TGTGCCAGCAGCCCCGGACAGGGATTCACCGGGGAGCTGTTTTTT

v_call: TRBV7-3
d_call: TRBD2
j_call: TRBJ2-2
clone_size: -
cdr3_aa: CASSLTSGRFGELFF
cdr3_nt: TGTGCCAGCAGCTTAACTAGCGGGAGGTTCGGGGAGCTGTTTTTT

v_call: TRBV6-2/TRBV6-3
d_call: -
j_call: TRBJ2-5
clone_size: few
cdr3_aa: CASSYYTEETQYF
cdr3_nt: TGTGCCAGCAGTTACTATACAGAAGAGACCCAGTACTTC

v_call: TRBV19
d_call: -
j_call: TRBJ1-5
clone_size: -
cdr3_aa: CASSIVPTMGNQPQHF
cdr3_nt: TGTGCCAGTAGTATAGTCCCGACAATGGGCAATCAGCCCCAGCATTTT

v_call: TRBV6-5
d_call: -
j_call: TRBJ1-2
clone_size: -
cdr3_aa: CASTPTKNYGYTF
cdr3_nt: TGTGCCAGCACCCCGACAAAGAACTATGGCTACACCTTC

v_call: TRBV10-1
d_call: TRBD1
j_call: TRBJ2-7
clone_size: -
cdr3_aa: CASARTGFSYEQYF
cdr3_nt: TGCGCCAGCGCCAGGACAGGATTCTCCTACGAGCAGTACTTC

v_call: TRBV18
d_call: -
j_call: TRBJ2-7
clone_size: -
cdr3_aa: CASSPGAAGEQYF
cdr3_nt: TGTGCCAGCTCACCCGGAGCGGCTGGCGAGCAGTACTTC

v_call: TRBV28
d_call: TRBD1
j_call: TRBJ1-1
clone_size: -
cdr3_aa: CASTSSLTGKIEAFF
cdr3_nt: TGTGCCAGCACCAGTTCCTTGACAGGGAAAATAGAAGCTTTCTTT

v_call: TRBV5-1
d_call: -
j_call: TRBJ1-5
clone_size: -
cdr3_aa: CASSLGSPGVEPQHF
cdr3_nt: TGCGCCAGCAGCTTGGGTTCGCCGGGGGTTGAGCCCCAGCATTTT

v_call: TRBV7-9
d_call: -
j_call: TRBJ2-1
clone_size: -
cdr3_aa: CASSLPRQHNEQFF
cdr3_nt: TGTGCCAGCAGCTTACCGCGACAGCACAATGAGCAGTTCTTC

v_call: TRBV18
d_call: -
j_call: TRBJ1-2
clone_size: -
cdr3_aa: CASSPRRQGGGYTF
cdr3_nt: TGTGCCAGCTCACCACGGCGGCAGGGTGGCGGCTACACCTTC

v_call: TRBV5-6
d_call: TRBD1
j_call: TRBJ1-2
clone_size: -
cdr3_aa: CASSFTGGYGYTF
cdr3_nt: TGTGCCAGCAGCTTTACAGGGGGATATGGCTACACCTTC

v_call: TRBV7-9
d_call: -
j_call: TRBJ1-1
clone_size: -
cdr3_aa: CASSPFAEAFF
cdr3_nt: TGTGCCAGCAGCCCTTTCGCTGAAGCTTTCTTT